Described below is a single T cell receptor (beta chain) sequence and its context. Its target is not known. The sample originates from a study of blood T cells in healthy people across ages. Study conclusions and caveats: Long-lived donors had more naive CD4+ cells and higher diversity than aged donors. Lack of knowledge of donor CMV status possibly confounded expanded clonotype changes.

The germline CDR1 and CDR2 sequences are LGHDT and YNNKEL (reference sequence). V lost 0 bases and J lost 6, with 5 bases in between. The CDR3 sequence is 13 residues long. Alongside a J-beta primer mix, a sample-barcoded 5' primer served in a second PCR lasting 7 to 11 cycles. Every individual sample yielded 3 million or more paired-end reads (each containing CDR3). TCRdb reprocessed the 5' RACE reads via MiXCR and lists one record per CDR3 protein. The sample lists 1,300,000 or so distinct CDR3 sequences; approximately 59% were seen once. Drawing of peripheral blood yielded roughly 10 milliliters from each donor.

This receptor was identified in a young man in good health. This chain links TRBV3-1 with TRBJ1-4; D is ambiguous. Specimen: blood. The CDR3 is CASSQENDEKLFF. CDR3 sequence (DNA): TGTGCCAGCAGCCAAGAGAATGATGAAAAACTGTTTTTT. Together with reference TRBV3-1 and TRBJ1-4, the CDR3 gives the full variable domain: DTAVSQTPKYLVTQMGNDKSIKCEQNLGHDTMYWYKQDSKKFLKIMFSYNNKELIINETVPNRFSPKSPDKAHLNLHINSLELGDSAVYFCASSQENDEKLFFGSGTQLSVL.